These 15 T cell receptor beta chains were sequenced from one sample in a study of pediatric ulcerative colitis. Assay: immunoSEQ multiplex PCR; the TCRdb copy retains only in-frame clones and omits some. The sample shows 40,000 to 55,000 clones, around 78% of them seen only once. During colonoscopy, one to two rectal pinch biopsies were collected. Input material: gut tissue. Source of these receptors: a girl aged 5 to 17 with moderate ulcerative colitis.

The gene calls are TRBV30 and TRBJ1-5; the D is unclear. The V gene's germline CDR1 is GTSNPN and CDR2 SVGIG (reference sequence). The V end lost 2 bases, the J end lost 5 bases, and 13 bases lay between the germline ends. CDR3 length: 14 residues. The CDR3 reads CAWSPLRGYQPQHF. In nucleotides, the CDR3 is TGTGCCTGGAGTCCCCTAAGAGGATATCAGCCCCAGCATTTT.

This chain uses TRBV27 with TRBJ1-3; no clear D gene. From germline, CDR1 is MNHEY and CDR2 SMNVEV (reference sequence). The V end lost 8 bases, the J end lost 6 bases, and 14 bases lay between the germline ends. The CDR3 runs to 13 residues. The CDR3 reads CASGVSRVNTIYF. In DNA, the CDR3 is TGTGCCAGCGGAGTCAGTAGGGTAAACACCATATATTTT.

The CDR3 here is CAISERGDAAAEQYF. DNA of the CDR3: TGTGCCATCAGTGAGCGGGGTGACGCAGCCGCGGAGCAGTACTTC. The chain joins TRBV10-3 to TRBJ2-7; tentative D call: TRBD2 (5 bases). Trimming left V 2 bases short and J 7 bases short, with 18 bases between. Germline CDR1 and CDR2: ENHRY and SYGVKD. This CDR3 has 15 amino acids.

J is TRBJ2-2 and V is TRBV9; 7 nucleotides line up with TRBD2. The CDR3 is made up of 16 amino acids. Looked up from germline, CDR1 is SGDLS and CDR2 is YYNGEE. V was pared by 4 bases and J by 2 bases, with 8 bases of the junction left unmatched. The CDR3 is CASSPHTGGNTGELFF. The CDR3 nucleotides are TGTGCCAGCAGCCCCCACACGGGAGGAAACACCGGGGAGCTGTTTTTT.

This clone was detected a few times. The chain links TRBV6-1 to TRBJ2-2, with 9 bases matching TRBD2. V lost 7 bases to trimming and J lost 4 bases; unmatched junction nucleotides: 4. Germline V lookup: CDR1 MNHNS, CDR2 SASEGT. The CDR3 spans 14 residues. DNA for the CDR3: TGTGCCAGCAAGGGACTAGCAACCACCGGGGAGCTGTTTTTT. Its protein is CASKGLATTGELFF.

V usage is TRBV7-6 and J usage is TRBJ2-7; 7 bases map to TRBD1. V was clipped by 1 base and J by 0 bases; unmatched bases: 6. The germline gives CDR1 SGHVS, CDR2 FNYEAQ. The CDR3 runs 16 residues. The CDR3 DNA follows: TGTGCCAGCAGCTTAGGGTCTCGGGACAGCTCCTACGAGCAGTACTTC. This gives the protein CASSLGSRDSSYEQYF.

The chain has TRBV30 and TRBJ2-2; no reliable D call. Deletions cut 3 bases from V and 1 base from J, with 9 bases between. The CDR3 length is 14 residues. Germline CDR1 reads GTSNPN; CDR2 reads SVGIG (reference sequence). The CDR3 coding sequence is TGTGCCTGGAGGAGTAAACAGAACACCGGGGAGCTGTTTTTT. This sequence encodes CAWRSKQNTGELFF.

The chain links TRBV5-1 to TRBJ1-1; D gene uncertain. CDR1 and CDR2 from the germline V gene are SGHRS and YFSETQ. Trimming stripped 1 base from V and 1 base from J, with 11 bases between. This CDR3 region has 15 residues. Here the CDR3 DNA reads TGCGCCAGCAGCTTGAATGCAGACTGGAACACTGAAGCTTTCTTT. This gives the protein CASSLNADWNTEAFF.

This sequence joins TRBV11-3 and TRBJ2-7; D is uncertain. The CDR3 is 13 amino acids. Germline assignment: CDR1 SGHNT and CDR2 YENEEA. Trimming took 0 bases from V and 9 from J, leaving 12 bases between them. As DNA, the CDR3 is TGTGCCAGCAGCTTAGAAGCTACTACGATGCAGTACTTC. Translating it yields CASSLEATTMQYF.

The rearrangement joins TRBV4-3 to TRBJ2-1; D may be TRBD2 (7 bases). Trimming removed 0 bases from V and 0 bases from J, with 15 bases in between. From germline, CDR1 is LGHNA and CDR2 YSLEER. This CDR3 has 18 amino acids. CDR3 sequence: CASSQEIMRGRSYNEQFF. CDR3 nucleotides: TGCGCCAGCAGCCAAGAAATCATGCGGGGGCGCTCCTACAATGAGCAGTTCTTC.

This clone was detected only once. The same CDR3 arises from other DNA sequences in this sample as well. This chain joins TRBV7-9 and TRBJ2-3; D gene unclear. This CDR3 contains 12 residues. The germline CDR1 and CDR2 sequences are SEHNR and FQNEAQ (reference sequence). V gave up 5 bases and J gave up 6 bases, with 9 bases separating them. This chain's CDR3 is CASSLIGDTQYF. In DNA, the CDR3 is TGTGCCAGCAGCCTCATAGGGGATACGCAGTATTTT.

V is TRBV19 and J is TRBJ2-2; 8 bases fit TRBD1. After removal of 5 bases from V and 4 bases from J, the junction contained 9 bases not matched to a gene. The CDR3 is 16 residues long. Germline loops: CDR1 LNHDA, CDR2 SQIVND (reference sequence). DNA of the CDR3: TGTGCCAGTAGTCCCACCAGGACAGGGCCCACCGGGGAGCTGTTTTTT. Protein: CASSPTRTGPTGELFF.

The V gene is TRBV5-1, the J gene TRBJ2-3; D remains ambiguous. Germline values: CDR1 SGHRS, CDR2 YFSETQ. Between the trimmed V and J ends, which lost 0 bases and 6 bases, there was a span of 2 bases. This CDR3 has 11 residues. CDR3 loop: CASSLVDTQYF. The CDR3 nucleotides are TGCGCCAGCAGCTTGGTGGATACGCAGTATTTT.

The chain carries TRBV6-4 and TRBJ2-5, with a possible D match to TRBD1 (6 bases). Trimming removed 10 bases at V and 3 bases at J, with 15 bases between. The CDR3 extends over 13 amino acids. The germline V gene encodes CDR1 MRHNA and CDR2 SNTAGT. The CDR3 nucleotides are TGTGCCACAACCCGGGACAAGGAAGAGACCCAGTACTTC. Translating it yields CATTRDKEETQYF.

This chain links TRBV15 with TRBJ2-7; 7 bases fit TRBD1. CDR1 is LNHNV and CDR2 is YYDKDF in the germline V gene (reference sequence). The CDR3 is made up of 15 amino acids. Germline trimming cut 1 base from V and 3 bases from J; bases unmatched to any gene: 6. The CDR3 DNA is TGTGCCACCAGCAGAGGCGGACAGGCGAACTACGAGCAGTACTTC. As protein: CATSRGGQANYEQYF.